These 9 T cell receptor beta chains were all obtained from the same sample, sequenced in a study of shared clonotypes between healthy human individuals. Positively selected for CCR7, the CD45RO-negative cells used as naive CD8 cells excluded terminally differentiated effector memory CD45RA+ cells. Profiled with immunoSEQ multiplex PCR; TCRdb holds only in-frame clones, not every one. The table has around 600,000 clones, roughly 95% seen once. Sequencing was carried out using naive CD8+ T cells sorted from blood. The receptors shown here come from a woman aged 30 to 39 in good health.

The chain is built from TRBV29-1 and TRBJ2-7; possibly TRBD1 for D (5 bases). Per germline, CDR1 SQVTM and CDR2 ANQGSEA. The CDR3 is made up of 13 amino acids. Trimming left V 3 bases short and J 2 bases short, with 11 bases between. This CDR3 reads CSVETEKPYEQYF. The CDR3, as DNA: TGCAGCGTTGAGACAGAGAAGCCCTACGAGCAGTACTTC.

The chain is built from TRBV27 and TRBJ2-5; D may be TRBD1 (6 bases). The CDR3 runs 14 residues. Looked up from germline, CDR1 is MNHEY and CDR2 is SMNVEV (reference sequence). V gave up 4 bases and J gave up 1 base, with 10 bases separating them. DNA for the CDR3: TGTGCCAGCAGTTATGGACAGAGCCAAGAGACCCAGTACTTC. Its protein is CASSYGQSQETQYF.

The chain uses TRBV2 and TRBJ2-7, with 14 nucleotides matching TRBD2. V dropped 6 bases and J dropped 4; count of bases not matched to a gene: 5. The CDR3 is 15 residues long. Germline V lookup: CDR1 SNHLY, CDR2 FYNNEI. The CDR3 DNA follows: TGTGCCAGCAGAGGACTAGCGGGAGGCTCTTACGAGCAGTACTTC. Translated, it gives CASRGLAGGSYEQYF.

The V call is TRBV11-2, the J call TRBJ2-2, with 9 bases identical to TRBD2. The ends lost 1 base at V and 5 bases at J; junction bases unmatched: 8. Germline CDR1 reads SGHAT; CDR2 reads FQNNGV. This CDR3 contains 17 residues. The CDR3 reads CASSLAPSGISTGELFF. CDR3 coding DNA: TGTGCCAGCAGCTTAGCCCCTAGCGGGATATCAACCGGGGAGCTGTTTTTT. Variable domain in full (rest from reference TRBV11-2 and TRBJ2-2): EAGVAQSPRYKIIEKRQSVAFWCNPISGHATLYWYQQILGQGPKLLIQFQNNGVVDDSQLPKDRFSAERLKGVDSTLKIQPAKLEDSAVYLCASSLAPSGISTGELFFGEGSRLTVL.

The CDR3 nucleotides are TGCAGCGGTGCTTTCGGCTACGAGCAGTACTTC. Translating gives CSGAFGYEQYF. The rearrangement links TRBV29-1 to TRBJ2-5; D is ambiguous. The J call may be incorrect, as the DNA end agrees better with TRBJ2-7. Germline lookup yields CDR1 SQVTM and CDR2 ANQGSEA. The CDR3 runs 11 residues.

The rearrangement joins TRBV9 to TRBJ2-7; 11 nucleotides match TRBD1. V lost 4 bases, J lost 3 bases, and 6 bases stayed unmatched. The CDR3 contains 15 residues. CDR1 and CDR2 (germline): SGDLS, YYNGEE. Written as DNA, the CDR3 is TGTGCCAGCAGCCGGGACAGGGGGACTCACTACGAGCAGTACTTC. Translating it yields CASSRDRGTHYEQYF.

The V gene is TRBV5-1, the J gene TRBJ2-5; 7 bases align to TRBD2. Trimming removed 1 base from V and 1 base from J; junction bases left unmatched: 7. From germline, CDR1 is SGHRS and CDR2 YFSETQ. The CDR3 spans 16 residues. For the CDR3, the DNA is TGCGCCAGCAGCTTGATTTCTAGCGGTACCCAAGAGACCCAGTACTTC. This codes for CASSLISSGTQETQYF.

The chain combines TRBV13 with TRBJ2-1; 11 nucleotides match TRBD2. Trimming took 4 bases from V and 9 from J; bases not matched to a gene: 11. The CDR3 consists of 16 residues. The germline gives CDR1 PRHDT, CDR2 FYEKMQ (reference sequence). CDR3 sequence: CASSSTSGNRVGEQFF. The CDR3 region has the DNA TGTGCCAGCAGCTCGACTAGCGGGAATCGAGTTGGTGAGCAGTTCTTC. Full variable domain (outside the CDR3, taken from reference TRBV13 and TRBJ2-1): AAGVIQSPRHLIKEKRETATLKCYPIPRHDTVYWYQQGPGQDPQFLISFYEKMQSDKGSIPDRFSAQQFSDYHSELNMSSLELGDSALYFCASSSTSGNRVGEQFFGPGTRLTVL.

The count of this clone is one. This chain uses TRBV6-5 with TRBJ1-1, with D tentatively TRBD1 (6 bases). CDR1 is MNHEY and CDR2 is SVGAGI in the germline V gene. The V and J ends lost 7 bases and 3 bases respectively, with 18 bases between them. This CDR3 contains 15 residues. The DNA for the CDR3 is TGTGCCAGCAAAGAGAACCCAGGGGTGGACACTGAAGCTTTCTTT. Translating gives CASKENPGVDTEAFF.